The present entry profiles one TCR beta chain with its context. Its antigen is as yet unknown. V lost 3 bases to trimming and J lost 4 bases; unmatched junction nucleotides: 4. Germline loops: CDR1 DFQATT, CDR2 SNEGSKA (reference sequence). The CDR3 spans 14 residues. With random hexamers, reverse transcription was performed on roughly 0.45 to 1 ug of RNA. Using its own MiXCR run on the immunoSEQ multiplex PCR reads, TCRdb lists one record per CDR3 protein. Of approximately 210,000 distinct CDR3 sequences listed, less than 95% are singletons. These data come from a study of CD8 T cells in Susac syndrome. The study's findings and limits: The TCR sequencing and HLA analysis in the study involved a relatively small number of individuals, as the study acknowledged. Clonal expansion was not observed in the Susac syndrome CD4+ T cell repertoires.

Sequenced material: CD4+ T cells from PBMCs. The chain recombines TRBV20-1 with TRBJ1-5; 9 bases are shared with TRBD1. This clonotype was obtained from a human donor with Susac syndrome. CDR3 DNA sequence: TGCAGTGCTAGCGGGACAGGGTCGAATCAGCCCCAGCATTTT. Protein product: CSASGTGSNQPQHF.